A selection of T cell receptor beta chains follows, all from one sample in a study of T-cell memory formation after mild COVID-19. Via MiXCR, TCRdb re-called the 5' RACE reads, giving one row per CDR3 protein. This table holds about 250,000 distinct CDR3 sequences, over 15% found once. Specimen: PBMCs or a T cell subset sorted from them (not recorded which). These receptors originate from an adult woman who had mild COVID-19 (a few samples of this study predate the infection). Cell type and time point are not known. CDR3s include the opening cysteine and the closing phenylalanine or tryptophan. D genes are given only for firm matches. The listing skips clone size in some rows; elsewhere it reads once, few, many or a size class.

clone_size: -; d_call: TRBD2; j_call: TRBJ2-1; v_call: TRBV7-2; cdr3_aa: CASSRLASHEQFF; cdr3_nt: TGTGCCAGCAGCCGACTAGCGTCCCATGAGCAGTTCTTC
clone_size: -; d_call: TRBD1; j_call: TRBJ2-7; v_call: TRBV5-5; cdr3_aa: CASSLDTGQGPRYEQYF; cdr3_nt: TGTGCCAGCAGCTTGGACACGGGACAGGGGCCAAGATACGAGCAGTACTTC
clone_size: many; d_call: -; j_call: TRBJ2-5; v_call: TRBV5-1; cdr3_aa: CASSLQGETQYF; cdr3_nt: TGCGCCAGCAGCTTACAGGGAGAGACCCAGTACTTC
clone_size: -; d_call: -; j_call: TRBJ2-2; v_call: TRBV10-2; cdr3_aa: CASSEALTLGELFF; cdr3_nt: TGCGCCAGCAGTGAGGCACTAACACTGGGGGAGCTGTTTTTT
clone_size: many; d_call: TRBD1; j_call: TRBJ1-2; v_call: TRBV12-3/TRBV12-4; cdr3_aa: CASRSSTGNYGYTF; cdr3_nt: TGTGCCAGCAGATCGTCGACAGGGAACTATGGCTACACCTTC
clone_size: -; d_call: -; j_call: TRBJ2-7; v_call: TRBV21-1; cdr3_aa: CASSPRTSVNYEQYF; cdr3_nt: TGTGCCAGCAGCCCTCGGACTAGTGTGAACTACGAGCAGTACTTC
clone_size: -; d_call: -; j_call: TRBJ1-5; v_call: TRBV2; cdr3_aa: CASSEVGVQGQPQHF; cdr3_nt: TGTGCCAGCAGTGAAGTCGGGGTCCAGGGGCAGCCCCAGCATTTT
clone_size: -; d_call: TRBD1; j_call: TRBJ2-1; v_call: TRBV7-9; cdr3_aa: CASSRITGVNEQFF; cdr3_nt: TGTGCCAGCAGCCGTATTACAGGGGTCAATGAGCAGTTCTTC
clone_size: -; d_call: -; j_call: TRBJ2-4; v_call: TRBV4-1; cdr3_aa: CASSVGGAGSAKNIEYF; cdr3_nt: TGCGCCAGCAGCGTAGGAGGGGCGGGCAGTGCCAAAAACATTGAGTACTTC
clone_size: few; d_call: -; j_call: TRBJ2-3; v_call: TRBV20-1; cdr3_aa: CSARSTAGTQYF; cdr3_nt: TGCAGTGCTAGATCCACTGCTGGGACGCAGTATTTT
clone_size: many; d_call: TRBD1; j_call: TRBJ1-2; v_call: TRBV10-3; cdr3_aa: CAIKGQNYGYTF; cdr3_nt: TGTGCCATCAAGGGACAGAACTATGGCTACACCTTC
clone_size: -; d_call: TRBD2; j_call: TRBJ2-3; v_call: TRBV11-2; cdr3_aa: CASSPRRGTDTQYF; cdr3_nt: TGTGCCAGCAGCCCAAGGCGGGGGACAGATACGCAGTATTTT
clone_size: -; d_call: -; j_call: TRBJ2-1; v_call: TRBV10-3; cdr3_aa: CAISERLEGNEQFF; cdr3_nt: TGTGCCATCAGTGAGAGGCTAGAGGGGAATGAGCAGTTCTTC
clone_size: few; d_call: -; j_call: TRBJ1-2; v_call: TRBV12-3/TRBV12-4; cdr3_aa: CASTSSWVPGYTF; cdr3_nt: TGTGCCAGCACCTCCTCGTGGGTCCCCGGCTACACCTTC
clone_size: -; d_call: TRBD2; j_call: TRBJ2-3; v_call: TRBV20-1; cdr3_aa: CSATLWTSVRDTQYF; cdr3_nt: TGCAGTGCTACCCTATGGACTAGCGTTAGAGATACGCAGTATTTT
clone_size: -; d_call: -; j_call: TRBJ2-7; v_call: TRBV20-1; cdr3_aa: CSAREQGPYEQYF; cdr3_nt: TGCAGTGCTAGAGAGCAAGGTCCCTACGAGCAGTACTTC
clone_size: -; d_call: TRBD1; j_call: TRBJ2-7; v_call: TRBV12-3/TRBV12-4; cdr3_aa: CASKLQGSSYEQYF; cdr3_nt: TGTGCCAGCAAACTACAGGGGTCCTCCTACGAGCAGTACTTC
clone_size: few; d_call: -; j_call: TRBJ2-3; v_call: TRBV7-6; cdr3_aa: CASSFGARTDTQYF; cdr3_nt: TGTGCCAGCAGTTTCGGGGCCCGCACAGATACGCAGTATTTT
clone_size: few; d_call: -; j_call: TRBJ2-6; v_call: TRBV3-1; cdr3_aa: CASSPAVVLSGANVLTF; cdr3_nt: TGTGCCAGCAGCCCGGCCGTAGTCCTCTCTGGGGCCAACGTCCTGACTTTC
clone_size: few; d_call: -; j_call: TRBJ1-5; v_call: TRBV9; cdr3_aa: CASSAEPGRNQPQHF; cdr3_nt: TGTGCCAGCAGCGCCGAACCAGGGCGCAATCAGCCCCAGCATTTT
clone_size: -; d_call: TRBD1; j_call: TRBJ2-7; v_call: TRBV24-1; cdr3_aa: CATSGTGAAPEQYF; cdr3_nt: TGTGCCACCAGTGGGACAGGGGCAGCCCCGGAGCAGTACTTC
clone_size: few; d_call: TRBD1; j_call: TRBJ1-6; v_call: TRBV20-1; cdr3_aa: CSARGTGGAYNSPLHF; cdr3_nt: TGCAGTGCTAGGGGGACAGGGGGCGCGTATAATTCACCCCTCCACTTT
clone_size: -; d_call: -; j_call: TRBJ2-2; v_call: TRBV19; cdr3_aa: CASSPRDTRAGELFF; cdr3_nt: TGTGCCAGTAGTCCCCGGGACACCAGGGCCGGGGAGCTGTTTTTT
clone_size: -; d_call: -; j_call: TRBJ2-7; v_call: TRBV27; cdr3_aa: CASSLKGHYEQYF; cdr3_nt: TGTGCCAGCAGTTTAAAGGGACACTACGAGCAGTACTTC
clone_size: -; d_call: -; j_call: TRBJ1-1; v_call: TRBV30; cdr3_aa: CAWSVRAVGAEAFF; cdr3_nt: TGTGCCTGGAGTGTACGAGCCGTCGGCGCTGAAGCTTTCTTT
clone_size: -; d_call: TRBD2; j_call: TRBJ2-3; v_call: TRBV4-2; cdr3_aa: CASSQDPSGPTDTQYF; cdr3_nt: TGTGCCAGCAGCCAAGATCCTAGCGGCCCCACAGATACGCAGTATTTT
clone_size: -; d_call: TRBD1; j_call: TRBJ2-7; v_call: TRBV27; cdr3_aa: CASSGQGRLYEQYF; cdr3_nt: TGTGCCAGCAGCGGACAGGGGCGACTCTACGAGCAGTACTTC
clone_size: few; d_call: TRBD2; j_call: TRBJ2-1; v_call: TRBV19; cdr3_aa: CASSTSGSSYNEQFF; cdr3_nt: TGTGCCAGTAGTACTAGCGGGAGCTCCTACAATGAGCAGTTCTTC
clone_size: few; d_call: -; j_call: TRBJ2-7; v_call: TRBV12-3/TRBV12-4; cdr3_aa: CASSRGTGPTHYEQYF; cdr3_nt: TGTGCCAGCAGTCGCGGGACCGGGCCGACGCACTACGAGCAGTACTTC
clone_size: -; d_call: -; j_call: TRBJ2-7; v_call: TRBV6-9; cdr3_aa: CASSPEPGWLNPNEQYF; cdr3_nt: TGTGCCAGCAGTCCCGAACCCGGATGGCTTAACCCCAACGAGCAGTACTTC
clone_size: few; d_call: TRBD1; j_call: TRBJ1-4; v_call: TRBV5-1; cdr3_aa: CASSNGQGNEKLFF; cdr3_nt: TGCGCCAGCAGCAACGGACAGGGAAATGAAAAACTGTTTTTT
clone_size: few; d_call: -; j_call: TRBJ2-2; v_call: TRBV7-9; cdr3_aa: CASSLTQNTGELFF; cdr3_nt: TGTGCCAGCAGCTTAACTCAGAACACCGGGGAGCTGTTTTTT
clone_size: -; d_call: TRBD2; j_call: TRBJ2-5; v_call: TRBV15; cdr3_aa: CATSRGLAGSQETQYF; cdr3_nt: TGTGCCACCAGCAGAGGACTAGCGGGCTCACAAGAGACCCAGTACTTC
clone_size: -; d_call: TRBD2; j_call: TRBJ2-1; v_call: TRBV11-3; cdr3_aa: CASSPGLAVRNEQFF; cdr3_nt: TGTGCCAGCAGCCCAGGACTAGCGGTCCGCAATGAGCAGTTCTTC
clone_size: -; d_call: -; j_call: TRBJ1-5; v_call: TRBV4-3; cdr3_aa: CASSQDFNQPQHF; cdr3_nt: TGCGCCAGCAGCCAAGATTTCAATCAGCCCCAGCATTTT
clone_size: few; d_call: -; j_call: TRBJ2-7; v_call: TRBV5-1; cdr3_aa: CASSLARGLWEQYF; cdr3_nt: TGCGCCAGCAGCTTGGCCAGGGGTTTATGGGAGCAGTACTTC
clone_size: few; d_call: TRBD1; j_call: TRBJ1-5; v_call: TRBV12-3/TRBV12-4; cdr3_aa: CASSLETGPQPQHF; cdr3_nt: TGTGCCAGCAGTTTAGAGACAGGGCCTCAGCCCCAGCATTTT
clone_size: -; d_call: TRBD1; j_call: TRBJ2-5; v_call: TRBV12-3/TRBV12-4; cdr3_aa: CASSYRQGPSETQYF; cdr3_nt: TGTGCCAGCAGTTACCGACAGGGGCCCTCAGAGACCCAGTACTTC
clone_size: few; d_call: TRBD2; j_call: TRBJ2-3; v_call: TRBV5-1; cdr3_aa: CASNSGGLRFPPDTQYF; cdr3_nt: TGCGCCTCGAATAGCGGGGGGCTCCGTTTCCCCCCAGATACGCAGTATTTT
clone_size: few; d_call: -; j_call: TRBJ2-7; v_call: TRBV2; cdr3_aa: CASSNVNSAARGEQYF; cdr3_nt: TGTGCCAGCAGCAACGTCAACAGCGCCGCGAGGGGCGAGCAGTACTTC
clone_size: -; d_call: -; j_call: TRBJ1-2; v_call: TRBV24-1; cdr3_aa: CATSDSYGYTF; cdr3_nt: TGTGCCACCAGTGATTCCTATGGCTACACCTTC
clone_size: few; d_call: TRBD1; j_call: TRBJ1-1; v_call: TRBV19; cdr3_aa: CASLRDRNTEAFF; cdr3_nt: TGTGCCAGCCTCCGGGACAGGAACACTGAAGCTTTCTTT
clone_size: -; d_call: -; j_call: TRBJ2-7; v_call: TRBV14; cdr3_aa: CASSQELPGVDEQYF; cdr3_nt: TGTGCCAGCAGCCAAGAACTTCCAGGGGTAGACGAGCAGTACTTC